This TCR beta chain is from a study of post-analysis software for immune sequencing data. Across the whole study: Secondary progressive, relapsing-remitting and progressive-relapsing multiple sclerosis were among the included disease courses. Study outcomes and limitations: F measure grouped same-batch samples tightly together. Five or six TRBV segments (TRBV5-6, TRBV5-1 and TRBV20-1 among them) occurred more frequently in patients than in controls.

Unique molecular identifiers tagged the TCR beta cDNA libraries. TCRdb redid the calling of the PCR reads with MiXCR, one entry per CDR3 protein. The sample contains around 770,000 distinct CDR3 sequences, 46% of which appear only once. Germline-derived CDR1 and CDR2 are SGHVS and FQNEAQ. The CDR3 has 17 residues. Losses at the gene ends were 5 bases for V and 5 bases for J; bases not matched to a gene: 15. On this clonotype itself: Its specificity is unknown.

The genes are TRBV7-8 and TRBJ2-3; the match to TRBD2 covers 8 bases. This TCR derives from a girl aged 5 to 17 with multiple sclerosis. Sequencing was carried out using blood. The CDR3 DNA follows: TGTGCCAGCAGCCCCGCCCCCGGGCGTCTAGCGGGAGATACGCAGTATTTT. Translated, it gives CASSPAPGRLAGDTQYF. Variable domain in full (rest from reference TRBV7-8 and TRBJ2-3): GAGVSQSPRYKVAKRGQDVALRCDPISGHVSLFWYQQALGQGPEFLTYFQNEAQLDKSGLPSDRFFAERPEGSVSTLKIQRTQQEDSAVYLCASSPAPGRLAGDTQYFGPGTRLTVL.